What follows describes a single T cell receptor beta chain. These data belong to a study of early T cells in non-severe SARS-CoV-2 infection. The trim removed 5 bases at V and 1 base at J, leaving 6 bases unmatched. This CDR3 is 15 amino acids long. Germline CDR1 LGHNT, CDR2 FRNRAP. Individual cDNA molecules received unique molecular identifiers during library preparation. Each CDR3 protein is one row after TCRdb ran MiXCR on the 5' RACE reads. The table has around 68,000 distinct CDR3 sequences, around 12% seen once. The sequence was obtained from an adult who was a healthcare worker with PCR-confirmed SARS-CoV-2 infection or an uninfected control (not recorded which). The sample in question was whole blood, obtained at baseline. The V call is TRBV12-5, the J call TRBJ2-7, with 9 bases aligning to TRBD1. CDR3 DNA: TGTGCTAGTGGTGCCTGGGACAGGGAGTCCTACGAGCAGTACTTC. Protein product: CASGAWDRESYEQYF.